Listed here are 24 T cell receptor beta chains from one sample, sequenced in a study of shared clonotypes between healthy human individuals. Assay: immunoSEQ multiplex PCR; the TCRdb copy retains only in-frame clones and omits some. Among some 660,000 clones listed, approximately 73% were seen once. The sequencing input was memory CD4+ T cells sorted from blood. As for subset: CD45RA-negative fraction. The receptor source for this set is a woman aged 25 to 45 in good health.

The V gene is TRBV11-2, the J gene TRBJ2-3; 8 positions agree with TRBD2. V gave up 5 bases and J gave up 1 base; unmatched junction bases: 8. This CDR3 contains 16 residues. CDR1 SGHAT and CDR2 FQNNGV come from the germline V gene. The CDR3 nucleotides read TGTGCCAGCAGCATACGACCCGGGGGGGGCACAGATACGCAGTATTTT. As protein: CASSIRPGGGTDTQYF.

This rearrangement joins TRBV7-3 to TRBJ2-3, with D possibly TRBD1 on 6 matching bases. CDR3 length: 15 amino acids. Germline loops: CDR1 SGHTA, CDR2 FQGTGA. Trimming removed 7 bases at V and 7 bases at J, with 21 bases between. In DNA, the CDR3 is TGTGCCAGCAACCTCAGGGGCAACTTCGGTCATACGCAGTATTTT. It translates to CASNLRGNFGHTQYF.

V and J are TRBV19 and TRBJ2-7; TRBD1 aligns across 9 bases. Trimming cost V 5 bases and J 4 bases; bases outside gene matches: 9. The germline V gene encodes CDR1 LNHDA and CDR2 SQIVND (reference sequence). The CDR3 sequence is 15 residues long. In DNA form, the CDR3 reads TGTGCCAGTAGTGGCGCGGGACAGGGCTCATACGAGCAGTACTTC. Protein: CASSGAGQGSYEQYF.

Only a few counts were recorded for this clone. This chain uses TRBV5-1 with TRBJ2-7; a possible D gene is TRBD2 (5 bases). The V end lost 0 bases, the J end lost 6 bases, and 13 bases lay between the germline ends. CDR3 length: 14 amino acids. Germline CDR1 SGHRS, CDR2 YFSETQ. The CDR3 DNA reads TGCGCCAGCAGCTTGGTTGAGGGCCTGGGCGAGCAGTACTTC. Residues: CASSLVEGLGEQYF.

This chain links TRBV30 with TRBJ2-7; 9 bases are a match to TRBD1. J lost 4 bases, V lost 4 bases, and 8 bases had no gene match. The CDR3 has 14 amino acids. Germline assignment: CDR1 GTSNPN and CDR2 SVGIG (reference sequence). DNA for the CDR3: TGTGCCTGGACGGCGGGACAGGGAAAATACGAGCAGTACTTC. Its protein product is CAWTAGQGKYEQYF.

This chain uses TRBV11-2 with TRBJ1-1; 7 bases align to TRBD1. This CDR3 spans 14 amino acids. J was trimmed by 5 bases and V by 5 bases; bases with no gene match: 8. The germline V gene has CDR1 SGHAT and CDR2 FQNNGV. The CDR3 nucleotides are TGTGCCAGCAGCACACAGGGGATTAGGACTGAAGCTTTCTTT. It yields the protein CASSTQGIRTEAFF.

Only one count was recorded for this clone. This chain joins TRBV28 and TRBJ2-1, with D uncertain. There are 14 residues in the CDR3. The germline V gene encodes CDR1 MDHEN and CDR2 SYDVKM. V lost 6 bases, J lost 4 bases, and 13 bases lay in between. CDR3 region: CASSFSSGYNEQFF. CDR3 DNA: TGTGCCAGCAGCTTTTCGTCCGGGTACAATGAGCAGTTCTTC.

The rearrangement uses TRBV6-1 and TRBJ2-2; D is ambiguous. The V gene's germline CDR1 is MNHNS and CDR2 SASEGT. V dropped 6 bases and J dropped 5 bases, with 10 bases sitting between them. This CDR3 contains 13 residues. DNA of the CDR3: TGTGCCAGCAGCCACCCCGGGACCGGGGAGCTGTTTTTT. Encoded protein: CASSHPGTGELFF.

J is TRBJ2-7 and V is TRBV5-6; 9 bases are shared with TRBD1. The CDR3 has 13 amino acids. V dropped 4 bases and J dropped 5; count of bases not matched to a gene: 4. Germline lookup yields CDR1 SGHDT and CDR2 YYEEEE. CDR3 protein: CASSRTGADEQYF. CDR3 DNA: TGTGCCAGCAGCCGGACAGGGGCCGACGAGCAGTACTTC.

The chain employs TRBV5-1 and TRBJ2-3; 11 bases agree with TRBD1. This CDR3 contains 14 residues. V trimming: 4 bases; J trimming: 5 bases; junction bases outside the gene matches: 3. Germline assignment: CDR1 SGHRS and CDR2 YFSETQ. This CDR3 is CASSQGTGGDTQYF. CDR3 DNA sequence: TGCGCCAGCAGCCAAGGGACAGGGGGAGATACGCAGTATTTT.

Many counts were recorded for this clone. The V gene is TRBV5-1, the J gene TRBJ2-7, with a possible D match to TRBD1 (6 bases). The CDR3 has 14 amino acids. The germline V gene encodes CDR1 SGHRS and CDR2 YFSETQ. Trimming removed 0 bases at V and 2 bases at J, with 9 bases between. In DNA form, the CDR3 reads TGCGCCAGCAGCTTGGGACAGGAAACCTACGAGCAGTACTTC. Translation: CASSLGQETYEQYF.

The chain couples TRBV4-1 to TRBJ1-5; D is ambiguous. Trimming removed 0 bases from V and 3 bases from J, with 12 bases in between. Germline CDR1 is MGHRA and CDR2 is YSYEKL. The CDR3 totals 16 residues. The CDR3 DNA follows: TGCGCCAGCAGCCAAGATGGTGCAGGCGTCAATCAGCCCCAGCATTTT. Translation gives CASSQDGAGVNQPQHF.

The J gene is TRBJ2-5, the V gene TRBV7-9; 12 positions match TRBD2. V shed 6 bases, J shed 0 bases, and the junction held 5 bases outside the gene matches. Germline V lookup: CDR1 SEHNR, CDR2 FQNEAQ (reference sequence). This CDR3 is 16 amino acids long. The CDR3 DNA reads TGTGCCAGCAGTCCTGGACTAGCGGGGAACCAAGAGACCCAGTACTTC. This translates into CASSPGLAGNQETQYF. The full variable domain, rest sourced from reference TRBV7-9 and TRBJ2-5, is DTGVSQNPRHKITKRGQNVTFRCDPISEHNRLYWYRQTLGQGPEFLTYFQNEAQLEKSRLLSDRFSAERPKGSFSTLEIQRTEQGDSAMYLCASSPGLAGNQETQYFGPGTRLLVL.

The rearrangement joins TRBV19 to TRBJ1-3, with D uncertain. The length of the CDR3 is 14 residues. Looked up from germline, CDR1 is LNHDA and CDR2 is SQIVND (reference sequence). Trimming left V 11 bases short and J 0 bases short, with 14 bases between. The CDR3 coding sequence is TGTGCCTCGAATGGGCGGAGCTCTGGAAACACCATATATTTT. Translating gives CASNGRSSGNTIYF.

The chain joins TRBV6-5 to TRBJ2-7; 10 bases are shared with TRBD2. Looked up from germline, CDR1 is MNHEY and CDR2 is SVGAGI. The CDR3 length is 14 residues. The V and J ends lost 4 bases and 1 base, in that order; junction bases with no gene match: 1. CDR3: CASSSTSGSYEQYF. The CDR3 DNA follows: TGTGCCAGCAGTTCGACTAGCGGGTCCTACGAGCAGTACTTC.

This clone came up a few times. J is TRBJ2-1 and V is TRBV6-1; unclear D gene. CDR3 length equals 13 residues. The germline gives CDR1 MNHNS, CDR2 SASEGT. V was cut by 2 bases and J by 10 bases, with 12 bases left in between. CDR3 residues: CASSELNPPEQFF. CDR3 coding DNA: TGTGCCAGCAGTGAACTTAACCCACCGGAGCAGTTCTTC.

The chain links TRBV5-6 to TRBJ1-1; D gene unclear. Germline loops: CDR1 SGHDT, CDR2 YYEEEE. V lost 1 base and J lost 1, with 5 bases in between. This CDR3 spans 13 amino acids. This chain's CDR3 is CASSLRQNTEAFF. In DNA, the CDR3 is TGTGCCAGCAGCTTGCGGCAGAACACTGAAGCTTTCTTT. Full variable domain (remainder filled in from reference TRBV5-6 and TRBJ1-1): DAGVTQSPTHLIKTRGQQVTLRCSPKSGHDTVSWYQQALGQGPQFIFQYYEEEERQRGNFPDRFSGHQFPNYSSELNVNALLLGDSALYLCASSLRQNTEAFFGQGTRLTVV.

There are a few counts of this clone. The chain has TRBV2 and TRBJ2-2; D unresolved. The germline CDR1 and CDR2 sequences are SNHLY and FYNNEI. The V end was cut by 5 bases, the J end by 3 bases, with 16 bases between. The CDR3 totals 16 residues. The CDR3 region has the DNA TGTGCCAGCAGTCCCCGGTGGGGTCGGGACACCGGGGAGCTGTTTTTT. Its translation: CASSPRWGRDTGELFF.

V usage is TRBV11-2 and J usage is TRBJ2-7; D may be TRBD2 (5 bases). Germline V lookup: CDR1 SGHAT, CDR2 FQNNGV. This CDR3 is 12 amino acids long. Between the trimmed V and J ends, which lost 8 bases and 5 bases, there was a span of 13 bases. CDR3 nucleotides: TGTGCCAGCGGAAGTACTAGGCACGAGCAGTACTTC. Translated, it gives CASGSTRHEQYF.

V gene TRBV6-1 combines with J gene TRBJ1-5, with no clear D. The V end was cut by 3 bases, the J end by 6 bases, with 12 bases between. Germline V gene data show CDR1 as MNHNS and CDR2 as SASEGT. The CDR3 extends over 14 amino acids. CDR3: CASSDPLALQPQHF. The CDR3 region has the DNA TGTGCCAGCAGTGACCCCCTGGCACTTCAGCCCCAGCATTTT.

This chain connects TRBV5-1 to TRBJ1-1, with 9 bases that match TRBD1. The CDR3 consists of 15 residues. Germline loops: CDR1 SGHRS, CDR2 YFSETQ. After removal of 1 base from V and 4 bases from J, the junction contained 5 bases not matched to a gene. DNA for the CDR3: TGCGCCAGCAGCTTGTCCGGGACAGGGCGCACTGAAGCTTTCTTT. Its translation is CASSLSGTGRTEAFF.

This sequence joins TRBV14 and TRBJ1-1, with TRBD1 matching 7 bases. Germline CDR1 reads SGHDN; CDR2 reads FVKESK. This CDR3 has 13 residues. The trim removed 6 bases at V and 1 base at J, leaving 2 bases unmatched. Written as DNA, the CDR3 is TGTGCCAGCAGGAGACAGGGGAACACTGAAGCTTTCTTT. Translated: CASRRQGNTEAFF.

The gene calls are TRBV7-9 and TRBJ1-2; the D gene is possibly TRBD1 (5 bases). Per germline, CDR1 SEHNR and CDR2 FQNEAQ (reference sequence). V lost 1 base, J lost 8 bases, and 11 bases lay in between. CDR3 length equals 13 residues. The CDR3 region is CASSLGQGTGYTF. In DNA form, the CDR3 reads TGTGCCAGCAGCTTAGGGCAGGGAACAGGCTACACCTTC.

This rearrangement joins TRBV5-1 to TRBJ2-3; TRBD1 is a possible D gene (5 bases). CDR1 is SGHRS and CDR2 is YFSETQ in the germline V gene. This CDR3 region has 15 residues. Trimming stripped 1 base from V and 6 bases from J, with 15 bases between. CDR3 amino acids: CASSLFGQGKDTQYF. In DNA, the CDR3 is TGCGCCAGCAGCTTGTTCGGCCAGGGTAAGGATACGCAGTATTTT.